Listed below are T cell receptor beta chains from one sample, sequenced in a study of chemoradiotherapy in HPV16-positive cancers. The repertoire was sequenced with immunoSEQ multiplex PCR; TCRdb's copy has only in-frame clones and lacks some. This table has several thousand clones, about 86% appearing once. The sequences come from blood, collected from a patient who underwent chemoradiotherapy. All receptors derive from a human donor with HPV-associated anogenital cancer. The CDR3 runs from the conserved cysteine through the conserved F or W. D genes are given only for firm matches.

V gene	J gene	D gene	CDR3 protein	CDR3 DNA
TRBV7-9	TRBJ2-7	NA	CASSLGGLSSYEQYF	TGTGCCAGCAGCTTAGGCGGCCTGAGCTCCTACGAGCAGTACTTC
TRBV5-6	TRBJ2-2	NA	CASSLEVAANTGELFF	TGTGCCAGCAGCTTGGAGGTAGCAGCGAACACCGGGGAGCTGTTTTTT
TRBV4-1	TRBJ2-3	TRBD2	CASSQEPPLAGLDTQYF	TGCGCCAGCAGCCAAGAGCCCCCCCTAGCGGGGTTGGATACGCAGTATTTT
TRBV6-6	TRBJ2-3	TRBD2	CASSLAGANTDTQYF	TGTGCCAGCAGTCTAGCGGGGGCCAACACAGATACGCAGTATTTT
TRBV28	TRBJ2-3	NA	CATRGGQNTDTQYF	TGTGCCACGAGGGGAGGTCAAAACACAGATACGCAGTATTTT
TRBV28	TRBJ1-1	NA	CASSLRGALVVNTEAFF	TGTGCCAGCAGTTTAAGGGGCGCTCTGGTTGTGAACACTGAAGCTTTCTTT
TRBV28	TRBJ2-7	NA	CASRQGGSVYEQYF	TGTGCCAGCAGGCAGGGGGGGTCCGTCTACGAGCAGTACTTC
TRBV7-8	TRBJ1-5	TRBD1	CASSPGTGFQPQHF	TGTGCCAGCAGCCCCGGGACAGGGTTCCAGCCCCAGCATTTT
TRBV30	TRBJ1-2	NA	CAWSAGRGIGGYTF	TGTGCCTGGAGTGCTGGTAGGGGTATAGGCGGCTACACCTTC
TRBV13	TRBJ2-3	NA	CASSQPMVDTQYF	TGTGCCAGCAGCCAACCAATGGTAGATACGCAGTATTTT
TRBV30	TRBJ1-3	NA	CAWSAPERTGNTIYF	TGTGCCTGGAGTGCCCCCGAAAGAACTGGAAACACCATATATTTT
TRBV7-8	TRBJ2-1	NA	CASSWQSNEQFF	TGTGCCAGCAGCTGGCAGTCCAATGAGCAGTTCTTC
TRBV4-3	TRBJ2-3	TRBD2	CASSQAPGTSGGESTDTQYF	TGCGCCAGCAGCCAGGCCCCCGGGACTAGCGGGGGAGAGAGCACAGATACGCAGTATTTT